The clone carrying this T cell receptor (beta chain) was counted a few times. These data are taken from a study of blood T cells in healthy people across ages. Germline V CDR1 and CDR2: GTSNPN, SVGIG (reference sequence). Losses at the gene ends were 5 bases for V and 2 bases for J; bases not matched to a gene: 5. CDR3 length: 13 residues. Sample-barcoded 5' priming and a J-beta primer mix drove a second PCR of about 7 to 12 cycles. TCRdb processed the 5' RACE reads anew with MiXCR; each CDR3 protein has one entry. The data hold more than 1.4 million distinct CDR3 sequences, with approximately 42% observed a single time.

The origin of this receptor is a woman under 30 in good health. This chain connects TRBV30 to TRBJ2-7; 8 positions agree with TRBD2. Sequenced: blood. The chain's CDR3 is CAWEIAGTYEQYF. CDR3 in DNA: TGTGCCTGGGAGATAGCGGGAACCTACGAGCAGTACTTC.